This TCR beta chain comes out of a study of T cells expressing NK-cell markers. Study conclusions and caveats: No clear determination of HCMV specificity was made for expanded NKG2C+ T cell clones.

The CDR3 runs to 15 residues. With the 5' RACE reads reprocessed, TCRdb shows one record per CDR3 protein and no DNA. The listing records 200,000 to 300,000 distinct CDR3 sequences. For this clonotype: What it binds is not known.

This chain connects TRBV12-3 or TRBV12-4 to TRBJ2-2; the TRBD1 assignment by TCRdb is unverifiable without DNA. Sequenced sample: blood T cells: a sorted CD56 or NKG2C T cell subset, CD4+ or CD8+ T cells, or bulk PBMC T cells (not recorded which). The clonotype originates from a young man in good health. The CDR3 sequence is CASSLGGAMAGELFF.